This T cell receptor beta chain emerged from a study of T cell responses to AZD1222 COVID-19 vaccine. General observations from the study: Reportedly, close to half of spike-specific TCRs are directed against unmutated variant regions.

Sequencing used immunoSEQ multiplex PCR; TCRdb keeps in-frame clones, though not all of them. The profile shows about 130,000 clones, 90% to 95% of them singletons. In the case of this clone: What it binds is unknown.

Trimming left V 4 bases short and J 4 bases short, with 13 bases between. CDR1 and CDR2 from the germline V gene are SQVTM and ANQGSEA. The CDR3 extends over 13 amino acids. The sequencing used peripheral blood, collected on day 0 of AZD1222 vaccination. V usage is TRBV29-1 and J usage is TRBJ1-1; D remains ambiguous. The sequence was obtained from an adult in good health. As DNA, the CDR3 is TGCAGCGTTGCCGGAAGATTATCCACTGAAGCTTTCTTT. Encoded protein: CSVAGRLSTEAFF.